This TCR beta chain was captured by sequencing in a study of cytomegalovirus exposure and HLA in healthy donors. Study conclusions and caveats: The majority of TCR sequences were rare, yet some public TCRs appeared in many donors. According to a later analysis, most TCR beta chains associated with CMV appeared HLA-restricted.

All donors participated as healthy donors of bone marrow. The study sampled nominally healthy donors, though unrecorded immune exposures were likely. The PCR contained 60 Vbeta and 13 Jbeta primers. Sequenced by immunoSEQ multiplex PCR; TCRdb stores in-frame clones only, minus some. The data show more than 110,000 clones, 77% seen once. About this clone: The target antigen is unknown.

The CDR3 covers 15 residues. V was clipped by 8 bases and J by 4 bases; unmatched bases: 12. CDR1 and CDR2 from the germline V gene are MNHEY and SMNVEV (reference sequence). Sequencing input: PBMCs. The chain has TRBV27 and TRBJ2-7; TRBD1 aligns across 9 bases. The sequence was collected from a male donor in good health and CMV-seronegative. CDR3 sequence (DNA): TGTGCCAGCTATTCTCCCGGACAGGGGACGTACGAGCAGTACTTC. It specifies CASYSPGQGTYEQYF.